The next 18 T cell receptor beta chains were all read from a single sample in a study of T cell responses to AZD1222 COVID-19 vaccine (dated by TCRdb to about 2021). The library was built by means of the immunoSEQ multiplex PCR assay. Sourced from immuneACCESS, this table was stored by TCRdb with only in-frame sequences that have V and J called. A share of the clones is absent; for the studies checked, an unresolved V gene accounts for under half, and the remainder has no known explanation. For this sample the table gives 120,000 to 150,000 clones, of which roughly nine tenths were detected only once. The biggest ten clones account for roughly 7.6% of the sample. The sample's time point label is to be understood as: about 28 days (+/-7) after the second vaccine dose. The intended sense of this specimen's treatment or condition label: meningococcal conjugate vaccine given as trial control. The sample here was peripheral blood, taken 28 days after the second dose of the MenACWY control vaccine. Receptors were obtained from an adult who received the MenACWY meningococcal vaccine as a control.

The CDR3 loop reads CASSPGQGRINEQFF. DNA of the CDR3: TGTGCCAGCTCACCGGGGCAGGGAAGAATCAATGAGCAGTTCTTC. The genes are TRBV18 and TRBJ2-1, with D perhaps matching TRBD1 (5 bases). Per germline, CDR1 KGHSH and CDR2 LQKENI. CDR3 length equals 15 residues. With 3 bases removed from V and 6 bases from J, the gap between germline ends came to 15 bases. Together with reference TRBV18 and TRBJ2-1, the CDR3 gives the full variable domain: NAGVMQNPRHLVRRRGQEARLRCSPMKGHSHVYWYRQLPEEGLKFMVYLQKENIIDESGMPKERFSAEFPKEGPSILRIQQVVRGDSAAYFCASSPGQGRINEQFFGPGTRLTVL.

This chain links TRBV19 with TRBJ2-7; D gene unclear. The CDR3 contains 13 residues. V shed 1 base and J shed 4 bases, with 8 bases lying between them. Per the germline V gene, CDR1 is LNHDA and CDR2 is SQIVND (reference sequence). CDR3 nucleotide sequence: TGTGCCAGTAGTATAGCAGGACCGTACGAGCAGTACTTC. As protein: CASSIAGPYEQYF. The full variable domain, in which reference TRBV19 and TRBJ2-7 provide the parts outside the CDR3, is DGGITQSPKYLFRKEGQNVTLSCEQNLNHDAMYWYRQDPGQGLRLIYYSQIVNDFQKGDIAEGYSVSREKKESFPLTVTSAQKNPTAFYLCASSIAGPYEQYFGPGTRLTVT.

V and J are TRBV6-2 or TRBV6-3 and TRBJ1-2, with D perhaps TRBD1 (5 bases). Trimming shortened V by 2 bases and J by 2 bases, and 6 bases separated the two germline ends. The CDR3 runs to 13 residues. The germline gives CDR1 MNHEY, CDR2 SVGEGT. The CDR3 sequence: CASSYDSNYGYTF. The CDR3 nucleotides are TGTGCCAGCAGTTACGACAGCAACTATGGCTACACCTTC.

This chain links TRBV6-5 with TRBJ1-1; 8 bases match TRBD1. Trimming removed 6 bases from V and 7 bases from J; junction bases left unmatched: 4. The CDR3 covers 12 residues. CDR1 is MNHEY, CDR2 SVGAGI, per germline. The CDR3 nucleotides are TGTGCCAGCAGACAGGGGGGGAGTGAAGCTTTCTTT. Amino acid sequence: CASRQGGSEAFF.

Details on this clone: Since the CDR3 does not end with the conserved phenylalanine or tryptophan, this likely comes from a read error. Because the CDR3's place on the DNA is in doubt, the DNA is left out and the CDR3 is given as listed by TCRdb. J is TRBJ2-7 and V is TRBV18; TRBD2 is the table's D call, not checked against the DNA. The germline V gene has CDR1 KGHSH and CDR2 LQKENI. The CDR3 region is 12 residues in length, termini included. Here the CDR3 reads CASSGDGTYVYP.

The CDR3 loop is CASSLFRGDEQFF. The CDR3 DNA follows: TGTGCCAGCAGTTTATTTCGGGGGGATGAGCAGTTCTTC. The J gene is TRBJ2-1, the V gene TRBV12-3 or TRBV12-4, with 7 bases that match TRBD2. The CDR3 totals 13 residues. The trim removed 2 bases at V and 8 bases at J, leaving 3 bases unmatched.

The chain links TRBV11-2 to TRBJ1-2; unclear D gene. This CDR3 contains 12 residues. V was shortened by 5 bases and J by 8 bases, with 12 bases between the two germline ends. Germline CDR1 and CDR2: SGHAT and FQNNGV. The CDR3 sequence is CASSLWEKGYTF. CDR3 DNA sequence: TGTGCCAGCAGCCTCTGGGAGAAAGGCTACACCTTC.

The chain uses TRBV4-2 and TRBJ2-1; tentative D call: TRBD2 (6 bases). The CDR3 is made up of 17 amino acids. The germline V and J ends were trimmed by 0 bases and 0 bases, with 12 bases remaining between them. The germline V gene encodes CDR1 LGHNA and CDR2 YNFKEQ. The CDR3 spells CASSQDRGSGSYNEQFF. The DNA for the CDR3 is TGTGCCAGCAGCCAAGATCGCGGTAGCGGCTCCTACAATGAGCAGTTCTTC.

J is TRBJ1-2 and V is TRBV3-1 (or the pseudogene TRBV3-2); 8 bases line up with TRBD1. Germline CDR1 is LGHDT and CDR2 is YNNKEL (reference sequence). With 0 bases clipped from V and 4 bases from J, the junction kept 7 bases outside the gene matches. The CDR3 length is 16 residues. The CDR3 nucleotides are TGTGCCAGCAGCCAAGAGGGGGACAGGAGAGGCTATGGCTACACCTTC. Its translation: CASSQEGDRRGYGYTF.

This CDR3 is CASSPGQESSYNSPLHF. The CDR3 nucleotides are TGTGCCAGCAGTCCCGGACAGGAGAGCTCCTATAATTCACCCCTCCACTTT. The V and J genes are TRBV6-2 or TRBV6-3 and TRBJ1-6, with TRBD1 identical over 7 bases. Losses at the gene ends were 5 bases for V and 0 bases for J; bases not matched to a gene: 7. This CDR3 is built from 17 residues. The germline CDR1 and CDR2 sequences are MNHEY and SVGEGT.

This rearrangement joins TRBV7-9 to TRBJ2-2; D call uncertain. Trimming removed 5 bases from V and 2 bases from J, with 12 bases in between. CDR1 SEHNR and CDR2 FQNEAQ come from the germline V gene (reference sequence). CDR3 size: 15 residues. This chain's CDR3 is CASSPHLGNTGELFF. CDR3 sequence (DNA): TGTGCCAGCAGCCCCCATCTCGGAAACACCGGGGAGCTGTTTTTT.

The rearrangement uses TRBV11-2 and TRBJ2-7; tentatively, D is TRBD2 (5 bases). The CDR3 sequence is 12 residues long. Trimming took 4 bases from V and 5 from J, leaving 9 bases between them. Germline CDR1 SGHAT, CDR2 FQNNGV. Here the CDR3 reads CASSSRVHEQYF. The CDR3, as DNA: TGTGCCAGCAGCTCGAGGGTTCACGAGCAGTACTTC. Based on the CDR3 plus reference TRBV11-2 and TRBJ2-7, the full variable domain is EAGVAQSPRYKIIEKRQSVAFWCNPISGHATLYWYQQILGQGPKLLIQFQNNGVVDDSQLPKDRFSAERLKGVDSTLKIQPAKLEDSAVYLCASSSRVHEQYFGPGTRLTVT.

This clone was found once. This sequence joins TRBV20-1 and TRBJ2-3, with D uncertain. The CDR3 covers 11 residues. Germline V gene data show CDR1 as DFQATT and CDR2 as SNEGSKA (reference sequence). Trimming removed 3 bases at V and 9 bases at J, with 10 bases between. This chain's CDR3 is CSASLGFTQYF. The CDR3 DNA is TGCAGTGCTAGTCTGGGGTTCACGCAGTATTTT.

V and J are TRBV6-6 and TRBJ2-7; the match to TRBD1 covers 12 bases. CDR1 is MNHNY, CDR2 SVGAGI, per germline (reference sequence). The CDR3 is 15 residues long. Trimming cost V 5 bases and J 6 bases; bases outside gene matches: 8. The CDR3 sequence: CASSLFGTGGVEQYF. The DNA of the CDR3 is TGTGCCAGCAGTCTTTTCGGGACAGGGGGCGTCGAGCAGTACTTC.

This clone was counted ten times or more. This chain connects TRBV5-4 to TRBJ2-3; D perhaps matches TRBD1 (6 bases). Germline assignment: CDR1 SGHNT and CDR2 YYREEE (reference sequence). This CDR3 has 13 residues. Deletions cut 2 bases from V and 3 bases from J, with 7 bases between. CDR3 bases: TGTGCCAGCAGCTTTCAGGGGACAGATACGCAGTATTTT. Translation: CASSFQGTDTQYF.

This clone was seen just once. This rearrangement joins TRBV7-2 to TRBJ1-4; TRBD1 aligns across 7 bases. V gave up 5 bases and J gave up 3 bases; unmatched junction bases: 3. From germline, CDR1 is SGHTA and CDR2 FQGNSA. The CDR3 spans 14 residues. The CDR3 loop reads CASSRTGPNEKLFF. DNA for the CDR3: TGTGCCAGCAGCAGGACAGGACCTAATGAAAAACTGTTTTTT.

This clone showed up just a few times. The chain has TRBV2 and TRBJ2-2; D is unresolved. Trimming removed 1 base at V and 6 bases at J, with 12 bases between. There are 15 residues in the CDR3. Germline-derived CDR1 and CDR2 are SNHLY and FYNNEI. CDR3 region: CASSEGTPDAGELFF. The CDR3 coding sequence is TGTGCCAGCAGTGAAGGAACACCCGACGCCGGGGAGCTGTTTTTT. Full variable domain (outside the CDR3, taken from reference TRBV2 and TRBJ2-2): EPEVTQTPSHQVTQMGQEVILRCVPISNHLYFYWYRQILGQKVEFLVSFYNNEISEKSEIFDDQFSVERPDGSNFTLKIRSTKLEDSAMYFCASSEGTPDAGELFFGEGSRLTVL.

J is TRBJ1-5 and V is TRBV7-9; D is uncertain. Deletions cut 5 bases from V and 0 bases from J, with 11 bases between. The CDR3 spans 15 residues. Germline loops: CDR1 SEHNR, CDR2 FQNEAQ (reference sequence). The CDR3 DNA follows: TGTGCCAGCAGCGCTGACGGCATTAGCAATCAGCCCCAGCATTTT. Its translation: CASSADGISNQPQHF.